These 17 T cell receptor beta chains share one sample of origin, sequenced in a study of cytomegalovirus exposure and HLA in healthy donors. Both 60 Vbeta primers and 13 Jbeta primers went into the PCR. The table came from immunoSEQ multiplex PCR; TCRdb's copy has only in-frame clones and leaves some out. Of about 170,000 clones in the sample, more than 80% were seen once. The sample was PBMCs. The receptors were sampled from a woman younger than 30 in good health and CMV-seropositive.

The chain joins TRBV2 to TRBJ2-3; 13 bases match TRBD2. Per germline, CDR1 SNHLY and CDR2 FYNNEI. The CDR3 sequence is 16 residues long. The V gene end was trimmed by 6 bases and the J gene end by 7 bases; junction bases not matched to a gene: 10. The CDR3 protein is CASSQTSGGAGNTQYF. The CDR3 DNA sequence: TGTGCCAGCAGCCAAACTAGCGGGGGGGCGGGAAATACGCAGTATTTT.

A word on this clone: Compared with germline, one end of the junction differs, possibly owing to a read error. The CDR3 nucleotides are TGTGCTAGCAGTAGAGGGTTGGAGCGGGGGGATACGCAGTATTTT. It translates to CASSRGLERGDTQYF. This chain joins TRBV7-7 and TRBJ2-3; 8 bases are shared with TRBD2. The CDR3 is made up of 15 amino acids. Germline V gives CDR1 SSHAT, CDR2 FNYEAQ (reference sequence). The variable domain in full, with the rest retrieved from reference TRBV7-7 and TRBJ2-3, is GAGVSQSPRYKVTKRGQDVTLRCDPISSHATLYWYQQALGQGPEFLTYFNYEAQPDKSGLPSDRFSAERPEGSISTLTIQRTEQRDSAMYRCASSRGLERGDTQYFGPGTRLTVL.

This clone has only a few counts. V usage is TRBV27 and J usage is TRBJ1-1; 7 nucleotides line up with TRBD1. The V segment lost 6 bases and the J segment 1 base; nucleotides outside the gene matches: 5. CDR1 and CDR2 from the germline V gene are MNHEY and SMNVEV (reference sequence). This CDR3 has 14 residues. The CDR3 DNA sequence: TGTGCCAGCAGCTCAGGGGGGCCGAACACTGAAGCTTTCTTT. Translating it yields CASSSGGPNTEAFF.

This chain links TRBV27 with TRBJ1-3; no reliable D call. The CDR3 covers 13 residues. The V end lost 6 bases, the J end lost 3 bases, and 9 bases lay between the germline ends. In germline, CDR1 is MNHEY, CDR2 SMNVEV (reference sequence). The CDR3 coding sequence is TGTGCCAGCAGCATGAGGGTTGGAAACACCATATATTTT. Protein: CASSMRVGNTIYF.

Comments on this clone: The junction shows a germline mismatch at one end, possibly a read error. The V and J genes are TRBV6-1 and TRBJ2-6; the D gene is possibly TRBD1 (5 bases). The CDR3 is 15 residues long. Germline values: CDR1 MNHNS, CDR2 SASEGT. CDR3 protein: CASSAQVSGANGLTF. In DNA, the CDR3 is TGTGCCAGCAGTGCACAGGTCTCTGGGGCCAACGGCCTGACTTTC.

This clone occurred once. Relative to the germline gene, one junction end is altered; a read error may explain this. The sample contains more than one DNA sequence encoding this CDR3. This rearrangement joins TRBV25-1 to TRBJ1-2; a possible D gene is TRBD1 (6 bases). Per germline, CDR1 MGHDK and CDR2 SYGVNS. The CDR3 is 14 amino acids. The CDR3 DNA reads as TGCGCCAGCAGTGCGTCGGGACAAGACTATGGCTACACCTTC. It codes for CASSASGQDYGYTF.

The chain couples TRBV5-6 to TRBJ2-7; 12 nucleotides line up with TRBD1. From germline, CDR1 is SGHDT and CDR2 YYEEEE. The CDR3 has 16 residues. V shed 4 bases and J 3 bases; nucleotides not matched to a gene: 8. The CDR3 spells CASSRTGTGGSYEQYF. The CDR3 DNA sequence: TGTGCCAGCAGCCGCACCGGGACAGGGGGCAGCTACGAGCAGTACTTC.

The V gene is TRBV23-1, the J gene TRBJ2-1; D is perhaps TRBD1 (6 bases). TRBV23-1 is reported as an ORF; its role is uncertain. The CDR3 is 20 residues long. Between the trimmed V and J ends, which lost 4 bases and 0 bases, there was a span of 25 bases. The CDR3 nucleotides read TGCGCCAGCAGTCTCCCCCAGGGGCCCACGGCTGGGAACTCCTACAATGAGCAGTTCTTC. This codes for CASSLPQGPTAGNSYNEQFF.

The chain employs TRBV30 and TRBJ1-1, with D possibly matching TRBD1 (6 bases). The germline V gene encodes CDR1 GTSNPN and CDR2 SVGIG (reference sequence). The CDR3 consists of 15 residues. V was trimmed by 2 bases and J by 4 bases, leaving 17 bases between them. The CDR3 loop is CAWSRRGGIATEAFF. As DNA, the CDR3 is TGTGCCTGGAGTCGTAGGGGGGGCATCGCCACTGAAGCTTTCTTT.

CDR3 sequence: CASSKPNLGSTDTQYF. The CDR3 region has the DNA TGTGCCAGCAGTAAGCCTAATCTGGGCTCCACAGATACGCAGTATTTT. This sequence joins TRBV28 and TRBJ2-3; no clear D. Trimming shortened V by 5 bases and J by 2 bases, and 17 bases separated the two germline ends. The CDR3 has 16 residues. CDR1 is MDHEN, CDR2 SYDVKM, per germline. Filled out from reference TRBV28 and TRBJ2-3, the complete variable domain reads DVKVTQSSRYLVKRTGEKVFLECVQDMDHENMFWYRQDPGLGLRLIYFSYDVKMKEKGDIPEGYSVSREKKERFSLILESASTNQTSMYLCASSKPNLGSTDTQYFGPGTRLTVL.

The V call is TRBV15, the J call TRBJ1-3; D is uncertain. CDR3 length: 17 amino acids. With 0 bases removed from V and 0 bases from J, the gap between germline ends came to 12 bases. Germline CDR1 reads LNHNV; CDR2 reads YYDKDF (reference sequence). Here the CDR3 reads CATSRDPRQSSGNTIYF. The CDR3, as DNA: TGTGCCACCAGCAGAGATCCTAGGCAGAGCTCTGGAAACACCATATATTTT.

The V and J genes are TRBV4-1 and TRBJ1-5, with a weak D call TRBD1 (6 bases). Germline V gives CDR1 MGHRA, CDR2 YSYEKL. This CDR3 has 15 residues. Trimming took off 3 bases at V and 7 bases at J, with 16 bases between the two ends. CDR3 nucleotide sequence: TGCGCCAGCAGCCACTGGACAGAGGGGATCCAGCCCCAGCATTTT. It translates to CASSHWTEGIQPQHF.

This chain joins TRBV6-1 and TRBJ1-4; D might be TRBD1 (6 bases). Germline assignment: CDR1 MNHNS and CDR2 SASEGT. The V end lost 5 bases, the J end lost 8 bases, and 15 bases lay between the germline ends. CDR3 length: 14 residues. CDR3 sequence: CASSHGTFDEKLFF. The DNA for the CDR3 is TGTGCCAGCAGTCACGGGACATTTGACGAAAAACTGTTTTTT.

The gene calls are TRBV25-1 and TRBJ2-3; no reliable D call. This CDR3 spans 14 amino acids. CDR1 is MGHDK and CDR2 is SYGVNS in the germline V gene. V was trimmed by 6 bases and J by 2 bases, leaving 12 bases between them. The CDR3 loop is CASSRHGSTDTQYF. Here the CDR3 DNA reads TGTGCCAGCAGCCGCCACGGGTCCACAGATACGCAGTATTTT.

V is TRBV27 and J is TRBJ1-2; D perhaps matches TRBD1 (5 bases). This CDR3 region has 13 residues. Trimming took 5 bases from V and 5 from J, leaving 12 bases between them. The germline V gene has CDR1 MNHEY and CDR2 SMNVEV (reference sequence). CDR3 residues: CASSVDMGYGYTF. The CDR3 coding sequence is TGTGCCAGCAGTGTGGACATGGGGTATGGCTACACCTTC.

The chain employs TRBV6-5 and TRBJ2-7, with 9 bases aligning to TRBD1. Germline V gives CDR1 MNHEY, CDR2 SVGAGI. J was trimmed by 5 bases and V by 8 bases; bases with no gene match: 10. CDR3 size: 14 residues. CDR3 amino acids: CASGGFGQGNEQYF. For the CDR3, the DNA is TGTGCCAGCGGGGGGTTCGGACAGGGGAACGAGCAGTACTTC.

The chain combines TRBV27 with TRBJ1-5; possibly TRBD1 for D (6 bases). The CDR3 consists of 20 residues. V shed 8 bases and J shed 0 bases, with 29 bases lying between them. The V gene's germline CDR1 is MNHEY and CDR2 SMNVEV (reference sequence). The CDR3 protein is CASRPMMELGGPHSNQPQHF. The CDR3 coding sequence is TGTGCCAGCCGGCCAATGATGGAACTAGGGGGTCCGCATAGCAATCAGCCCCAGCATTTT.